This record concerns one T cell receptor (beta chain) sequence. The length of the CDR3 is 13 residues. CDR1 is SGHNT and CDR2 is YYREEE in the germline V gene (reference sequence). V was pared by 3 bases and J by 6 bases, with 3 bases of the junction left unmatched. This sample is drawn from a study of blood T cell repertoires in COVID-19. The wider study: Samples taken during acute and convalescent COVID-19 were collected in the United States, Italy and Spain.

Profiled with immunoSEQ multiplex PCR; TCRdb holds only in-frame clones, not every one. This table has about 110,000 clones, about 64% appearing once. This TCR derives from a human donor with acute or convalescent COVID-19. The donor label of this sample is uncertain. Sequencing input: peripheral blood. The chain uses TRBV5-4 and TRBJ2-5; 9 bases are shared with TRBD2. DNA for the CDR3: TGTGCCAGCAGCTGGGGACTAGCACAGACCCAGTACTTC. This encodes CASSWGLAQTQYF.